This T cell receptor beta chain originates from a study of neurological immune-mediated disorders. Germline V gene data show CDR1 as MDHEN and CDR2 as SYDVKM. V shed 3 bases and J 3 bases; nucleotides not matched to a gene: 2. This CDR3 has 14 residues. By 5'RACE with 10-nucleotide random UMIs, the cDNA was made. From the 5' RACE reads, TCRdb called clonotypes with MiXCR, one entry per CDR3 protein. The sample has roughly 80,000 distinct CDR3 sequences, around 9.9% seen once. This clonotype showed up many times. Sequencing was carried out using PBMCs. The chain is built from TRBV28 and TRBJ2-3; 8 bases map to TRBD1. The TCR comes from a man between 45 and 60 years old in good health. The CDR3 DNA is TGTGCCAGCAGTTTGGACAGGGCGACAGATACGCAGTATTTT. It specifies CASSLDRATDTQYF.